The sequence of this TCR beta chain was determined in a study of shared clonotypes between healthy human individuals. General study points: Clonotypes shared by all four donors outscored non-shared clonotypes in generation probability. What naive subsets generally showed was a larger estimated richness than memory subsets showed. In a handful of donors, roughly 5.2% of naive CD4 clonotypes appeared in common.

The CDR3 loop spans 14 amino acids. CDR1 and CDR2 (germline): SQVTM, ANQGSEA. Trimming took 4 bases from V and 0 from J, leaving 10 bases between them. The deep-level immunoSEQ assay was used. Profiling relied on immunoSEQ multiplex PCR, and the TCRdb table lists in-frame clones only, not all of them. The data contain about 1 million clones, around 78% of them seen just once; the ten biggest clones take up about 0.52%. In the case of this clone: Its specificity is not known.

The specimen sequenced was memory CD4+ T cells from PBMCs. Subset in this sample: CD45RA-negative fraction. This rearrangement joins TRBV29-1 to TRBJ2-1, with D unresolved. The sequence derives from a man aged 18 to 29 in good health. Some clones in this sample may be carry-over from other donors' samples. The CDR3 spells CSVARQPSYNEQFF. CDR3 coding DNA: TGCAGCGTTGCAAGGCAGCCCTCCTACAATGAGCAGTTCTTC.